These 17 T cell receptor beta chains came from one sample sequenced in a study of tumor-infiltrating lymphocytes in primary liver carcinoma. The approximately 17-34 mg bulk tissue piece was not sorted before simultaneous RNA and DNA extraction. A primer in the constant region served to generate TCR beta cDNA from roughly 520 ng of total RNA. Slightly modified ARM-PCR with three nested multiplex PCR rounds yielded TCR beta libraries. For around 10 cycles apiece, the opening two PCR rounds ran with TRBV1-TRBV30 forward primers and a C-beta reverse primer. TCRdb re-analysed the multiplex PCR reads in MiXCR, keeping a single row per CDR3 protein. Of approximately 120,000 distinct CDR3 sequences in the sample, 64% were seen once. Sequences were obtained from liver tumor tissue from sampling region 3. Subset reported: tumor region T3, left-lateral pole. The receptor set was obtained from a woman aged 60-75 years with primary liver carcinoma and hepatitis B virus infection.

Note on this clonotype: This may come from a read error, since a much larger clone is one base off. The gene calls are TRBV12-3 or TRBV12-4 and TRBJ2-2; D is possibly TRBD1 (6 bases). The CDR3 length is 16 residues. CDR3 protein: CTSSLGYTRGTGELFF. DNA of the CDR3: TGTACCAGCAGTTTAGGTTATACCAGGGGCACCGGGGAGCTGTTTTTT.

The V and J genes are TRBV28 and TRBJ2-1; D perhaps matches TRBD1 (6 bases). Trimming cost V 5 bases and J 8 bases, with 19 bases left between them. The germline V gene has CDR1 MDHEN and CDR2 SYDVKM. The CDR3 sequence is 15 residues long. This chain's CDR3 is CASSNGGESVDEQFF. The DNA of the CDR3 is TGTGCCAGCAGTAATGGGGGCGAGAGTGTGGATGAGCAGTTCTTC.

On this clonotype: A clone one base away is much larger, so this may be a read error. Without the conserved terminal phenylalanine or tryptophan, this CDR3 likely stems from a read error. J is TRBJ2-1 and V is TRBV13; unclear D gene. Germline loops: CDR1 PRHDT, CDR2 FYEKMQ (reference sequence). V lost 2 bases and J 8 bases, leaving 7 bases between the germline ends. The CDR3 loop spans 12 amino acids. As DNA, the CDR3 is TGTGCCAGCAGCTTAACGCAGCATGAGCAGTTCGTC. It encodes CASSLTQHEQFV.

For this clonotype: In this CDR3 the conserved last residue, phenylalanine or tryptophan, is missing, so a read error is likely. The V gene is TRBV11-2, the J gene TRBJ2-3; 13 bases map to TRBD2. Germline V lookup: CDR1 SGHAT, CDR2 FQNNGV. Trimming removed 2 bases from V and 2 bases from J; junction bases left unmatched: 4. This CDR3 has 17 amino acids. CDR3 DNA: TGTGCCAGCAGCTTACGGGGGACTAGCGGGGTCACAGATACGCAGTATTTA. It translates to CASSLRGTSGVTDTQYL.

This chain links TRBV5-4 with TRBJ2-1; 10 bases are a match to TRBD2. The CDR3 length is 15 residues. Germline CDR1 SGHNT, CDR2 YYREEE (reference sequence). Trimming took 6 bases from V and 4 from J; bases not matched to a gene: 7. CDR3 amino acids: CASIVKLAGYNEQFF. Written as DNA, the CDR3 is TGTGCCAGCATCGTCAAACTAGCGGGGTACAATGAGCAGTTCTTC.

A note on this clonotype: At one boundary the junction diverges from the germline segment, which might be a read error. The chain carries TRBV18 and TRBJ1-1; 10 nucleotides agree with TRBD1. Germline lookup yields CDR1 KGHSH and CDR2 LQKENI. The CDR3 extends over 16 amino acids. The chain's CDR3 is CASSPRDRGSNTETFF. The CDR3, as DNA: TGTGCCAGCTCACCACGGGACAGGGGATCGAACACTGAAACTTTCTTT. Full variable domain (outside the CDR3, taken from reference TRBV18 and TRBJ1-1): NAGVMQNPRHLVRRRGQEARLRCSPMKGHSHVYWYRQLPEEGLKFMVYLQKENIIDESGMPKERFSAEFPKEGPSILRIQQVVRGDSAAYFCASSPRDRGSNTETFFGQGTRLTVV.

The gene calls are TRBV30 and TRBJ1-1; 9 nucleotides match TRBD1. This CDR3 is built from 16 residues. CDR1 is GTSNPN and CDR2 is SVGIG in the germline V gene (reference sequence). With V trimmed by 1 base and J by 1 base, 7 bases remained unmatched. DNA for the CDR3: TGTGCCTGGAGTGAACTGGGGACAGGGAAGAACACTGAAGCTTTCTTT. Translated: CAWSELGTGKNTEAFF.

This clonotype has just one count. One end of the junction varies from germline; a read error may be responsible. The J gene is TRBJ2-1, the V gene TRBV6-1; TRBD2 agrees at 10 bases. This CDR3 comprises 14 residues. Germline V lookup: CDR1 MNHNS, CDR2 SASEGT. CDR3 sequence reads: CVSSGLAETNEQSF. The CDR3 nucleotides read TGTGTCAGCAGCGGACTAGCGGAGACCAATGAGCAGTCCTTC.

This clonotype was picked up a small number of times. The chain is built from TRBV19 and TRBJ2-1; D remains ambiguous. The V end was cut by 8 bases, the J end by 7 bases, with 15 bases between. The CDR3 consists of 13 residues. Germline loops: CDR1 LNHDA, CDR2 SQIVND (reference sequence). The chain's CDR3 is CASAPLGQNEQFF. Written as DNA, the CDR3 is TGTGCCAGTGCCCCTTTAGGGCAAAATGAGCAGTTCTTC.

The chain is built from TRBV29-1 and TRBJ2-7, with D hard to call. Trimming stripped 2 bases from V and 6 bases from J, with 11 bases between. Germline CDR1 and CDR2: SQVTM and ANQGSEA. CDR3 length: 12 residues. CDR3 protein: CSVELYRCEQYF. The CDR3 DNA follows: TGCAGCGTTGAATTGTACCGGTGCGAGCAGTACTTC.

A note on this clonotype: A much larger clone differs by one base, so this may be a read error. The genes are TRBV6-5 and TRBJ2-5; no definite D call. Germline V lookup: CDR1 MNHEY, CDR2 SVGAGI. The CDR3 consists of 13 residues. Here the CDR3 DNA reads TGTGTCAGCAGTGCTTTGGACGGGGAGACCCAGTACTTC. It yields the protein CVSSALDGETQYF.

The J gene is TRBJ2-1, the V gene TRBV11-2; D possibly matches TRBD1 or TRBD2 (5 bases each). The CDR3 runs to 15 residues. Trimming took 5 bases from V and 12 from J, leaving 23 bases between them. Germline CDR1 and CDR2: SGHAT and FQNNGV. The CDR3 is CASSPSGEIPGGQFF. Written as DNA, the CDR3 is TGTGCCAGCAGCCCCTCCGGGGAGATCCCTGGGGGGCAGTTCTTC.

This clonotype was seen once. This may arise from a read error, as a much more abundant clone is one base away. The chain recombines TRBV6-1 with TRBJ1-1; 8 bases align to TRBD1. Germline V gene sequence: CDR1 MNHNS, CDR2 SASEGT. The V and J ends lost 7 bases and 10 bases, in that order; junction bases with no gene match: 11. The CDR3 is made up of 13 amino acids. CDR3 nucleotides: TGTGCCAGCAATGGGGGACAGGATAATGTAGCTTTCTTT. This gives the protein CASNGGQDNVAFF.

The chain joins TRBV28 to TRBJ2-1, with 7 bases that match TRBD2. The ends lost 5 bases at V and 8 bases at J; junction bases unmatched: 15. CDR1 and CDR2 from the germline V gene are MDHEN and SYDVKM. CDR3 size: 16 residues. The CDR3 region is CASSQTFGGSGYEQFF. Here the CDR3 DNA reads TGTGCCAGCAGTCAGACTTTTGGCGGGAGTGGCTATGAGCAGTTCTTC.

With respect to this clonotype: The junction shows a germline mismatch at one end, possibly a read error. The chain combines TRBV28 with TRBJ1-1, with a tentative D call TRBD1 (6 bases). This CDR3 has 14 amino acids. Germline CDR1 MDHEN, CDR2 SYDVKM. The CDR3 bases are TGTACCAGCACACAAGGGGGGTTTCACACTGAAGCTTTCTTT. Protein: CTSTQGGFHTEAFF.

With regard to this clonotype: The junction and the germline gene differ at one end; a read error may be behind it. The chain links TRBV29-1 to TRBJ1-1; D call uncertain. Per the germline V gene, CDR1 is SQVTM and CDR2 is ANQGSEA. The CDR3 loop spans 13 amino acids. CDR3 amino acids: CSVETGRNAEAFF. The DNA of the CDR3 is TGCAGCGTTGAAACGGGGAGGAACGCTGAAGCTTTCTTT.

A note on this clonotype: The junction and the germline gene differ at one end; a read error may be behind it. V is TRBV11-2 and J is TRBJ2-7; TRBD1 aligns across 7 bases. The CDR3 contains 11 residues. CDR1 SGHAT and CDR2 FQNNGV come from the germline V gene. CDR3 sequence (DNA): TGTGCCTGCAGACAGGGCCACGAACAGTACTTC. Translation gives CACRQGHEQYF.